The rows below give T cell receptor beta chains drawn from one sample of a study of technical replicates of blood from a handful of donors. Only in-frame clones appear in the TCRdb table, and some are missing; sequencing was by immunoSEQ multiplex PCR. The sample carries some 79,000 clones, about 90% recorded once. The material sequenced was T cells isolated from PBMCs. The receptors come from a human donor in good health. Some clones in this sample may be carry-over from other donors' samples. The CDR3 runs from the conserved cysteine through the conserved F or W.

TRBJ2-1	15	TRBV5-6	CASGIAAPSYNEQFF
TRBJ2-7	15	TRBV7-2	CASSLSGRGTYEQYF
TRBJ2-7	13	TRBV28	CASSLLSEDEQYF
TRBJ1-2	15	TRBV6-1	CASTEPRQGNYGYTF
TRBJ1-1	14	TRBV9	CASSVRELNTEAFF
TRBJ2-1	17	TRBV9	CASSPSPAGARYNEQFF
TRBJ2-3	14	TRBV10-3	CAISVGGSTDTQYF
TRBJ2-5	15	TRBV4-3	CASSRGLAETETQYF
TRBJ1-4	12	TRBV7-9	CASSYRGEKLFF
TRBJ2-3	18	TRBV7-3	CASSSGLAGTTYADTQYF
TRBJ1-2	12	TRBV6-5	CASSYRGSGYTF
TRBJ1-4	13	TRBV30	CAWSWTAGEKLFF
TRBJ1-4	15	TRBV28	CASISGGLTNEKLFF
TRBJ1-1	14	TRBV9	CASSAQQGSTEAFF
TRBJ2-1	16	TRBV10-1	CASSTGSPYRKDEQFF
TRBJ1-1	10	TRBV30	CAWGQGRAFF
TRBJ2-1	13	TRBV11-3	CASSLYSYNEQFF
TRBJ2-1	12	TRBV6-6	CASSYQDKGKVF
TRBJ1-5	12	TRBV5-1	CASSQTGQPQHF
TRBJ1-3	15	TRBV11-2	CASSSGQGGRNTIYF
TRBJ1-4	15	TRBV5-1	CASSLGQRANEKLFF
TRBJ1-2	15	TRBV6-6	CASSTGTGRGYGYTF
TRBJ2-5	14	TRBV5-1	CASSSSGGRETQYF
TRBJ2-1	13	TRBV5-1	CASSLDRGNEQFF